The TCR beta chain under discussion was sequenced for a study of radiotherapy plus CTLA-4 blockade in lung cancer. The assay was immunoSEQ multiplex PCR, and TCRdb's table has in-frame clones only and misses some. Among 120,000 or so clones listed, 75% to 90% were seen once. The study, taken as a whole, reports: Radiotherapy plus ipilimumab was followed by expansion in blood of tumor-derived TCR clones.

The CDR3 contains 16 residues. V was cut by 2 bases and J by 0 bases, with 10 bases left in between. CDR1 is SGHTA, CDR2 FQGTGA, per germline. Details on this clone: Antigen specificity is unknown.

Treatment of patients with chemo-refractory metastatic non-small-cell lung cancer consisted of focal radiation plus CTLA-4 blockade with ipilimumab. Sequenced here: peripheral blood, sampled from a patient treated with radiotherapy plus ipilimumab. This clonotype originated in a human donor with non-small cell lung cancer that progressed on radiotherapy plus ipilimumab. The J gene is TRBJ2-2, the V gene TRBV7-3; no clear D gene. The CDR3 reads CASSLFASSNTGELFF. In DNA, the CDR3 is TGTGCCAGCAGCTTATTCGCGTCGTCGAACACCGGGGAGCTGTTTTTT.